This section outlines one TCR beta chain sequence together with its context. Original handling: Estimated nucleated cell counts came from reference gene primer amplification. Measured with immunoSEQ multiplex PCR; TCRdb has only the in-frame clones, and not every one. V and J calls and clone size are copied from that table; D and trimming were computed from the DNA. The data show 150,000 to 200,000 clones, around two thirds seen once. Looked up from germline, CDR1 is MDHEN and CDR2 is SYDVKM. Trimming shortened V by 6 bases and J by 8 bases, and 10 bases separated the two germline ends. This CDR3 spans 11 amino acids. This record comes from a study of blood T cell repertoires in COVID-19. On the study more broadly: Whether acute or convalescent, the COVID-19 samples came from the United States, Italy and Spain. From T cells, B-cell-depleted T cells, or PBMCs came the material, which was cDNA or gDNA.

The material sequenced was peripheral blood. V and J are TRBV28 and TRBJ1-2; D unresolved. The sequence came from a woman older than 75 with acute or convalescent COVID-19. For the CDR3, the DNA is TGTGCCAGCAGAACTCTTGCGGGCTACACCTTC. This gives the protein CASRTLAGYTF.